A single sample is the source of the 2 T cell receptor beta chains below, sequenced in a study of blood T cell repertoires in COVID-19. Method: immunoSEQ multiplex PCR; TCRdb's copy keeps in-frame clones and lacks some. The data show around 430,000 clones, approximately 88% seen once. Sequenced material: peripheral blood. The receptors shown here come from a woman between 50 and 59 years old with COVID-19, enrolled during active disease.

This sequence joins TRBV18 and TRBJ1-1; D unresolved. V was pared by 4 bases and J by 6 bases, with 15 bases between. The CDR3 length is 14 residues. Germline V CDR1 and CDR2: KGHSH, LQKENI. CDR3 region: CASSRRGNGAEAFF. The CDR3, as DNA: TGTGCCAGCTCACGGAGAGGGAATGGGGCTGAAGCTTTCTTT.

The sample holds one count of this clone. The J gene is TRBJ2-7, the V gene TRBV30, with D perhaps TRBD2 (7 bases). Trimming removed 5 bases from V and 6 bases from J, with 11 bases in between. The CDR3 is made up of 11 amino acids. Germline CDR1 GTSNPN, CDR2 SVGIG (reference sequence). CDR3 in DNA: TGTGCCTGGGGGGGGGCCTCCGAGCAGTACTTC. It translates to CAWGGASEQYF.